The next 12 T cell receptor beta chains were all read from a single sample in a study of blood T cell repertoires in COVID-19. Generated by immunoSEQ multiplex PCR, the TCRdb table keeps only in-frame clones and is missing some. The profile shows some 330,000 clones, around 90% of them singletons. Material for sequencing was PBMCs or T cells enriched from blood (not recorded which). Receptor source: a man aged 30-40 years who had recovered from COVID-19.

The gene calls are TRBV5-1 and TRBJ1-6; no firm D call. The ends were cut back, 1 base at V and 5 bases at J, with 10 bases in the middle. The CDR3 is 15 amino acids. Germline assignment: CDR1 SGHRS and CDR2 YFSETQ. CDR3 nucleotide sequence: TGCGCCAGCAGCTTGTCCGGGAGGGATAATTCACCCCTCCACTTT. This gives the protein CASSLSGRDNSPLHF.

The CDR3 nucleotides read TGTGCCAGCAGTGAACCTCCGGGTAGCTCCTACGAGCAGTACTTC. It encodes CASSEPPGSSYEQYF. The V gene is TRBV6-1, the J gene TRBJ2-7; no reliable D call. V lost 2 bases, J lost 0 bases, and 11 bases lay in between. The germline V gene encodes CDR1 MNHNS and CDR2 SASEGT. The CDR3 has 15 residues.

This chain joins TRBV29-1 and TRBJ2-3; D remains ambiguous. Germline CDR1 is SQVTM and CDR2 is ANQGSEA. CDR3 size: 12 residues. V was trimmed by 4 bases and J by 4 bases, leaving 9 bases between them. The DNA of the CDR3 is TGCAGCGTTGCTGAGGTCGCAGATACGCAGTATTTT. Translated, it gives CSVAEVADTQYF.

This chain links TRBV7-8 with TRBJ2-1; the match to TRBD1 covers 12 bases. Germline trimming cut 5 bases from V and 0 bases from J; bases unmatched to any gene: 11. The germline CDR1 and CDR2 sequences are SGHVS and FQNEAQ. The CDR3 loop spans 19 amino acids. The CDR3 loop is CASSRRGGTGGASYNEQFF. CDR3 sequence (DNA): TGTGCCAGCAGCCGTAGGGGGGGGACAGGGGGCGCCTCCTACAATGAGCAGTTCTTC.

J is TRBJ2-1 and V is TRBV13; 8 bases match TRBD1. J lost 5 bases, V lost 4 bases, and 4 bases had no gene match. Germline V gene data show CDR1 as PRHDT and CDR2 as FYEKMQ (reference sequence). The CDR3 sequence is 14 residues long. CDR3 in DNA: TGTGCCAGCAGCTCGCGGACAGGGAACAATGAGCAGTTCTTC. It yields the protein CASSSRTGNNEQFF.

The chain joins TRBV5-8 to TRBJ2-7; a possible D gene is TRBD2 (6 bases). CDR1 SGHTS and CDR2 YDEGEE come from the germline V gene. The CDR3 is 13 amino acids. V was trimmed by 4 bases and J by 3 bases, leaving 11 bases between them. CDR3 bases: TGTGCCAGCAGCGGGGAGGTCGTCTACGAGCAGTACTTC. This sequence encodes CASSGEVVYEQYF.

The V gene is TRBV12-3 or TRBV12-4, the J gene TRBJ1-2, with D possibly matching TRBD1 (5 bases). The V end lost 4 bases, the J end lost 8 bases, and 14 bases lay between the germline ends. CDR3 size: 13 residues. The CDR3 is CASSSGHTWGYTF. The CDR3 nucleotides are TGTGCCAGCAGTTCCGGACATACCTGGGGCTACACCTTC.

CDR3 sequence (DNA): TGTGCCAGCAGCTTAGGGGGGGGAGAGTACGAGCAGTACTTC. This encodes CASSLGGGEYEQYF. This chain connects TRBV11-2 to TRBJ2-7; 7 nucleotides agree with TRBD2. The CDR3 has 14 amino acids. Germline V gene lookup returns CDR1 SGHAT and CDR2 FQNNGV. The V segment lost 1 base and the J segment 4 bases; nucleotides outside the gene matches: 4. Based on the CDR3 plus reference TRBV11-2 and TRBJ2-7, the full variable domain is EAGVAQSPRYKIIEKRQSVAFWCNPISGHATLYWYQQILGQGPKLLIQFQNNGVVDDSQLPKDRFSAERLKGVDSTLKIQPAKLEDSAVYLCASSLGGGEYEQYFGPGTRLTVT.

The chain has TRBV10-3 and TRBJ2-2; TRBD1 agrees at 7 bases. Germline V gives CDR1 ENHRY, CDR2 SYGVKD. V was pared by 0 bases and J by 1 base, with 5 bases of the junction left unmatched. This CDR3 region has 17 residues. The CDR3 region is CAISESPGQLNTGELFF. The CDR3 region has the DNA TGTGCCATCAGTGAGTCGCCGGGACAGCTGAACACCGGGGAGCTGTTTTTT.

This clone was observed once. The chain is built from TRBV10-1 and TRBJ2-7; D perhaps matches TRBD2 (6 bases). V gave up 4 bases and J gave up 7 bases, with 17 bases separating them. CDR1 and CDR2 from the germline V gene are WNHNN and SYGVQD (reference sequence). The CDR3 has 14 residues. The CDR3 sequence: CASSARGLAREQYF. CDR3 sequence (DNA): TGCGCCAGCAGTGCCCGGGGACTGGCCCGGGAGCAGTACTTC.

The CDR3 reads CASSPGTVNEQFF. In DNA, the CDR3 is TGTGCCAGCAGCCCCGGGACAGTCAATGAGCAGTTCTTC. The chain links TRBV7-7 to TRBJ2-1; the match to TRBD1 covers 7 bases. V was clipped by 5 bases and J by 6 bases; unmatched bases: 4. The CDR3 runs 13 residues. The germline CDR1 and CDR2 sequences are SSHAT and FNYEAQ (reference sequence).

V is TRBV2 and J is TRBJ1-5, with no clear D. Trimming left V 7 bases short and J 4 bases short, with 17 bases between. This CDR3 is 15 amino acids long. The germline V gene has CDR1 SNHLY and CDR2 FYNNEI. This CDR3 is CASTIRDLGNQPQHF. CDR3 DNA sequence: TGTGCCAGCACTATACGGGATCTGGGGAATCAGCCCCAGCATTTT.